What follows are 12 T cell receptor beta chains derived from one specimen sequenced in a study of blood T cell repertoires in COVID-19. Some clones are missing from TCRdb's copy, which holds only in-frame ones; the method was immunoSEQ multiplex PCR. This sample has around 150,000 clones, with over 75% found just once. Sequencing was performed on peripheral blood. These receptors originate from a woman between 45 and 65 years old with acute or convalescent COVID-19.

The chain joins TRBV2 to TRBJ2-3; 7 nucleotides match TRBD2. Germline V CDR1 and CDR2: SNHLY, FYNNEI. V lost 5 bases and J lost 1; bases outside the gene matches: 6. The CDR3 extends over 15 amino acids. CDR3 coding DNA: TGTGCCAGCAGTAGGGAGGGGAGAGGCACAGATACGCAGTATTTT. It encodes CASSREGRGTDTQYF.

In nucleotides, the CDR3 is TGTGCCAGCAGTCCAGGTCTGGGCGGAAACACCATATATTTT. Its protein product is CASSPGLGGNTIYF. The V and J genes are TRBV6-5 and TRBJ1-3; D gene uncertain. V was cut by 5 bases and J by 4 bases, with 12 bases left in between. This CDR3 comprises 14 residues. Germline V gene lookup returns CDR1 MNHEY and CDR2 SVGAGI.

The J gene is TRBJ1-2, the V gene TRBV28; D is undetermined. Germline V CDR1 and CDR2: MDHEN, SYDVKM. The V end lost 3 bases, the J end lost 2 bases, and 4 bases lay between the germline ends. The CDR3 has 12 amino acids. In DNA form, the CDR3 reads TGTGCCAGCAGTTTCGAGAACTATGGCTACACCTTC. Translated, it gives CASSFENYGYTF.

The CDR3 reads CASSYQVSGQGNTEAFF. As DNA, the CDR3 is TGTGCCAGCAGTTATCAGGTGTCTGGACAGGGGAACACTGAAGCTTTCTTT. The V and J genes are TRBV6-2 or TRBV6-3 and TRBJ1-1; 8 positions match TRBD1. CDR1 and CDR2 (germline): MNHEY, SVGEGT. The CDR3 runs to 17 residues. V dropped 3 bases and J dropped 1; count of bases not matched to a gene: 10.

This sequence joins TRBV11-2 and TRBJ1-1; 7 positions match TRBD1. The V segment lost 4 bases and the J segment 6 bases; nucleotides outside the gene matches: 2. Germline V gene lookup returns CDR1 SGHAT and CDR2 FQNNGV. The CDR3 consists of 12 residues. CDR3 residues: CASSYQGAEAFF. The CDR3 DNA follows: TGTGCCAGCAGCTACCAGGGGGCTGAAGCTTTCTTT.

The rearrangement uses TRBV5-4 and TRBJ1-6, with D maybe TRBD1 (6 bases). Deletions cut 1 base from V and 7 bases from J, with 18 bases between. Per the germline V gene, CDR1 is SGHNT and CDR2 is YYREEE (reference sequence). The CDR3 totals 17 residues. The CDR3 loop reads CASSLPPTGGGNSPLHF. The CDR3 nucleotides are TGTGCCAGCAGCTTGCCCCCGACAGGCGGCGGGAATTCACCCCTCCACTTT. The full variable domain, its missing parts supplied by reference TRBV5-4 and TRBJ1-6, is ETGVTQSPTHLIKTRGQQVTLRCSSQSGHNTVSWYQQALGQGPQFIFQYYREEENGRGNFPPRFSGLQFPNYSSELNVNALELDDSALYLCASSLPPTGGGNSPLHFGNGTRLTVT.

This chain joins TRBV19 and TRBJ1-5, with D unresolved. This CDR3 region has 15 residues. The V gene's germline CDR1 is LNHDA and CDR2 SQIVND (reference sequence). Trimming stripped 5 bases from V and 1 base from J, with 12 bases between. In nucleotides, the CDR3 is TGTGCCAGTAGTCGAGCATCTAGAAGCAATCAGCCCCAGCATTTT. The encoded protein is CASSRASRSNQPQHF.

This clone turned up a few times. J is TRBJ2-4 and V is TRBV11-2, with D perhaps matching TRBD2 (6 bases). The germline gives CDR1 SGHAT, CDR2 FQNNGV. The CDR3 covers 19 residues. V was cut by 2 bases and J by 0 bases, with 20 bases left in between. This chain's CDR3 is CASSLLYGGKKVAKNIQYF. In DNA form, the CDR3 reads TGTGCCAGCAGCTTATTGTATGGGGGGAAGAAAGTAGCCAAAAACATTCAGTACTTC.

The chain couples TRBV4-3 to TRBJ2-7; 7 nucleotides agree with TRBD1. After removal of 5 bases from V and 5 bases from J, the junction contained 9 bases not matched to a gene. CDR3 size: 14 residues. Germline-derived CDR1 and CDR2 are LGHNA and YSLEER. The CDR3: CASSLNRGGHEQYF. The CDR3 coding sequence is TGCGCCAGCAGCTTAAACAGGGGTGGCCACGAGCAGTACTTC.

The rearrangement uses TRBV7-3 and TRBJ2-1; tentatively, D is TRBD2 (5 bases). CDR1 and CDR2 from the germline V gene are SGHTA and FQGTGA. V was trimmed by 7 bases and J by 1 base, leaving 14 bases between them. The length of the CDR3 is 15 residues. For the CDR3, the DNA is TGTGCCAGCACCCAAACGGGGAATTCCTACAATGAGCAGTTCTTC. Encoded protein: CASTQTGNSYNEQFF.

The genes are TRBV27 and TRBJ1-6, with unresolved D. V was trimmed by 2 bases and J by 0 bases, leaving 11 bases between them. This CDR3 is 17 amino acids long. Looked up from germline, CDR1 is MNHEY and CDR2 is SMNVEV (reference sequence). CDR3 sequence reads: CASSLGVDYSYNSPLHF. CDR3 bases: TGTGCCAGCAGTTTAGGAGTGGACTACTCCTATAATTCACCCCTCCACTTT.

The CDR3 sequence is CASEKLTGDWGYTF. The CDR3 nucleotides read TGTGCCAGTGAGAAACTCACAGGGGACTGGGGCTACACCTTC. V usage is TRBV28 and J usage is TRBJ1-2, with 7 bases identical to TRBD1. Germline CDR1 is MDHEN and CDR2 is SYDVKM. V dropped 9 bases and J dropped 8; count of bases not matched to a gene: 15. CDR3 size: 14 residues.